Reported below is one T cell receptor beta chain. What it recognizes is unknown. This record comes from a study of graft-versus-host responses after intestinal transplantation. Assay used: immunoSEQ multiplex PCR; TCRdb lists only in-frame clones, some missing. This table holds roughly 120,000 clones, approximately 90% found once. This specimen consisted of unstimulated CD4+ T cells sorted from spleen or lymph node cells, obtained before intestinal transplant. The sequence derives from a human donor who received an intestinal transplant.

DNA of the CDR3: TGTGCCTGGAGTTTACAGGGGACAGATACGCAGTATTTT. Protein product: CAWSLQGTDTQYF. V usage is TRBV30 and J usage is TRBJ2-3, with 7 bases fitting TRBD1. There are 13 residues in the CDR3. After removal of 2 bases from V and 3 bases from J, the junction contained 2 bases not matched to a gene. Germline-derived CDR1 and CDR2 are GTSNPN and SVGIG (reference sequence). Together with reference TRBV30 and TRBJ2-3, the CDR3 gives the full variable domain: SQTIHQWPATLVQPVGSPLSLECTVEGTSNPNLYWYRQAAGRGLQLLFYSVGIGQISSEVPQNLSASRPQDRQFILSSKKLLLSDSGFYLCAWSLQGTDTQYFGPGTRLTVL.